The 17 T cell receptor beta chains below were found in one sample sequenced in a study of blood T cell repertoires in COVID-19. Clones were read by immunoSEQ multiplex PCR, and TCRdb kept only the in-frame ones, dropping some. Among about 110,000 clones listed, approximately 82% were seen once. Sample: peripheral blood. All receptors derive from a woman aged 70 to 79 with acute or convalescent COVID-19.

There are a few counts of this clone. The chain carries TRBV3-1 (or the pseudogene TRBV3-2) and TRBJ1-5; D is uncertain. The V and J ends lost 4 bases and 0 bases respectively, with 16 bases between them. CDR1 is LGHDT and CDR2 is YNNKEL in the germline V gene (reference sequence). The CDR3 consists of 17 residues. Here the CDR3 reads CASSRRPRGYSNQPQHF. In DNA form, the CDR3 reads TGTGCCAGCAGCCGAAGACCCCGGGGTTATAGCAATCAGCCCCAGCATTTT.

The gene calls are TRBV28 and TRBJ1-5; 12 nucleotides match TRBD1. The germline CDR1 and CDR2 sequences are MDHEN and SYDVKM. The CDR3 totals 18 residues. The V gene end was trimmed by 4 bases and the J gene end by 0 bases; junction bases not matched to a gene: 7. Here the CDR3 DNA reads TGTGCCAGCAGTTCGGGACAGGGGGCCACTTATAGCAATCAGCCCCAGCATTTT. Residues: CASSSGQGATYSNQPQHF.

This chain joins TRBV4-3 and TRBJ1-2; possibly TRBD1 for D (5 bases). Trimming shortened V by 0 bases and J by 4 bases, and 12 bases separated the two germline ends. This CDR3 has 15 residues. The V gene's germline CDR1 is LGHNA and CDR2 YSLEER. The CDR3 DNA reads as TGCGCCAGCAGCCAAGACCCAGGGCATTCCTATGGCTACACCTTC. Protein sequence: CASSQDPGHSYGYTF.

V gene TRBV5-1 combines with J gene TRBJ1-1; possible D gene TRBD1, 5 bases. V gave up 1 base and J gave up 3 bases, with 19 bases separating them. Germline values: CDR1 SGHRS, CDR2 YFSETQ. The CDR3 extends over 17 amino acids. The CDR3 bases are TGCGCCAGCAGCTTGCGGGGCCGGACCGGGGGAGACACTGAAGCTTTCTTT. Protein product: CASSLRGRTGGDTEAFF.

This clone was seen once. V and J are TRBV13 and TRBJ1-1; the D is unclear. Deletions cut 5 bases from V and 4 bases from J, with 14 bases between. The CDR3 covers 14 residues. The germline CDR1 and CDR2 sequences are PRHDT and FYEKMQ (reference sequence). The CDR3 loop reads CASSREEGFTEAFF. The CDR3 DNA sequence: TGTGCCAGCAGCCGAGAGGAGGGTTTCACTGAAGCTTTCTTT.

The CDR3 nucleotides are TGTGCCAGCAGCCCCGACAGTTATGGCTACACCTTC. Its protein is CASSPDSYGYTF. This rearrangement joins TRBV12-3 or TRBV12-4 to TRBJ1-2; a weak D match, TRBD1 (5 bases). V dropped 6 bases and J dropped 5 bases, with 10 bases sitting between them. CDR3 length equals 12 residues.

The V call is TRBV5-4, the J call TRBJ2-7; 8 positions match TRBD2. The CDR3 has 16 amino acids. The germline V gene has CDR1 SGHNT and CDR2 YYREEE (reference sequence). V was pared by 1 base and J by 6 bases, with 12 bases of the junction left unmatched. The CDR3 bases are TGTGCCAGCAGCTTGTTTTCAAGGCTAGCGGGTTCCGAGCAGTACTTC. Translating gives CASSLFSRLAGSEQYF. Full variable domain (outside the CDR3, taken from reference TRBV5-4 and TRBJ2-7): ETGVTQSPTHLIKTRGQQVTLRCSSQSGHNTVSWYQQALGQGPQFIFQYYREEENGRGNFPPRFSGLQFPNYSSELNVNALELDDSALYLCASSLFSRLAGSEQYFGPGTRLTVT.

This rearrangement joins TRBV24-1 to TRBJ2-1; possible D gene TRBD1, 5 bases. Trimming removed 5 bases at V and 15 bases at J, with 19 bases between. The CDR3 loop spans 13 amino acids. Germline V CDR1 and CDR2: KGHDR, SFDVKD. The CDR3 sequence is CATSAAPQGVLFF. The CDR3 DNA reads as TGTGCCACCAGTGCCGCCCCCCAGGGCGTATTGTTCTTC.

The CDR3 region has the DNA TGTGCCAGCACCCTTCCGGGTTTCAACACTGAAGCTTTCTTT. Its protein product is CASTLPGFNTEAFF. The chain combines TRBV5-6 with TRBJ1-1, with D hard to call. Trimming left V 6 bases short and J 2 bases short, with 14 bases between. The CDR3 consists of 14 residues. Germline CDR1 reads SGHDT; CDR2 reads YYEEEE.

The rearrangement joins TRBV28 to TRBJ2-7, with D uncertain. The CDR3 sequence is 12 residues long. Trimming shortened V by 6 bases and J by 4 bases, and 10 bases separated the two germline ends. In germline, CDR1 is MDHEN, CDR2 SYDVKM. In nucleotides, the CDR3 is TGTGCCAGCAGCCGGTCTTTTTACGAGCAGTACGTC. Translated: CASSRSFYEQYV.

The chain combines TRBV6-2 or TRBV6-3 with TRBJ1-1; D unclear. Trimming shortened V by 3 bases and J by 9 bases, and 8 bases separated the two germline ends. This CDR3 has 11 amino acids. The V gene's germline CDR1 is MNHEY and CDR2 SVGEGT. The DNA for the CDR3 is TGTGCCAGCAGTTATGGGCAGCAAGCTTTCTTT. Translation: CASSYGQQAFF.

The chain recombines TRBV6-1 with TRBJ2-7; no definite D call. The V gene's germline CDR1 is MNHNS and CDR2 SASEGT. This CDR3 is 13 amino acids long. The ends were cut back, 5 bases at V and 0 bases at J, with 8 bases in the middle. The CDR3 loop is CASSRLDSYEQYF. The CDR3 DNA is TGTGCCAGCAGTCGCCTAGACTCCTACGAGCAGTACTTC.

The chain joins TRBV18 to TRBJ2-7; a possible D gene is TRBD1 (6 bases). The length of the CDR3 is 14 residues. Trimming shortened V by 5 bases and J by 4 bases, and 15 bases separated the two germline ends. In germline, CDR1 is KGHSH, CDR2 LQKENI. CDR3 loop: CASSVFGTPYEQYF. CDR3 nucleotide sequence: TGTGCCAGCTCAGTATTTGGGACACCGTACGAGCAGTACTTC.

The V gene is TRBV6-5, the J gene TRBJ2-6, with a weak D call TRBD1 (6 bases). The CDR3 runs 15 residues. Germline V gene data show CDR1 as MNHEY and CDR2 as SVGAGI. Between the trimmed V and J ends, which lost 6 bases and 2 bases, there was a span of 11 bases. This CDR3 reads CASRAKGAGANVLTF. CDR3 DNA: TGTGCCAGCAGAGCCAAGGGGGCTGGGGCCAACGTCCTGACTTTC.

This chain uses TRBV28 with TRBJ2-5; D not certain. The CDR3 contains 14 residues. V lost 4 bases to trimming and J lost 4 bases, with 13 bases between them. Germline V gives CDR1 MDHEN, CDR2 SYDVKM. CDR3 DNA sequence: TGTGCCAGCAGTTCGCCAACAGTGTTAGAGACCCAGTACTTC. Translation gives CASSSPTVLETQYF.

On this clone itself: At the DNA level, this CDR3 is encoded by other sequences in the same sample as well. The chain carries TRBV10-1 and TRBJ2-1, with TRBD2 matching over 13 bases. The V gene's germline CDR1 is WNHNN and CDR2 SYGVQD (reference sequence). V lost 0 bases and J lost 6; bases outside the gene matches: 2. CDR3 length: 16 amino acids. Written as DNA, the CDR3 is TGCGCCAGCAGTGAGTCTAGGACTAGCGGGGGCAATGAGCAGTTCTTC. This encodes CASSESRTSGGNEQFF.

The chain has TRBV6-2 or TRBV6-3 and TRBJ2-7; 11 bases match TRBD1. Germline lookup yields CDR1 MNHEY and CDR2 SVGEGT. V gave up 4 bases and J gave up 3 bases; unmatched junction bases: 5. The CDR3 is 15 amino acids. This CDR3 reads CASSSGQGGDYEQYV. CDR3 bases: TGTGCCAGCAGTTCGGGACAGGGGGGGGACTACGAGCAGTACGTC.